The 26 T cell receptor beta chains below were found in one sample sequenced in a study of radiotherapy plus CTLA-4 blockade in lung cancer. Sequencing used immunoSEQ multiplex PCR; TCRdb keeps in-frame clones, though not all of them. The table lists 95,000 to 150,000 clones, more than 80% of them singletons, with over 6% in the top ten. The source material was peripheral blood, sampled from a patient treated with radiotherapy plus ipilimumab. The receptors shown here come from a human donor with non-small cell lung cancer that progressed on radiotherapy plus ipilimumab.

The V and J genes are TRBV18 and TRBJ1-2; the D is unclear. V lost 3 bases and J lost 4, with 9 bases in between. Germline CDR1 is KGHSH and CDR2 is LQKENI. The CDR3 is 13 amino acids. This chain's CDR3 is CASSPGGGYGYTF. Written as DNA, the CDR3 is TGTGCCAGCTCACCCGGTGGCGGCTATGGCTACACCTTC.

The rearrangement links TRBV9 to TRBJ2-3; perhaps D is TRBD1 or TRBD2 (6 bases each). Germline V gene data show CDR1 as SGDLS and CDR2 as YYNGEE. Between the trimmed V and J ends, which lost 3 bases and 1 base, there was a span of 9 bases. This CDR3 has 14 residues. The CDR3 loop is CASSGGTRTDTQYF. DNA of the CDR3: TGTGCCAGCAGCGGCGGGACACGCACAGATACGCAGTATTTT.

The CDR3 loop reads CASSVAPGGRASSSYNEQFF. Here the CDR3 DNA reads TGTGCCAGCAGCGTAGCTCCTGGCGGGAGGGCCAGTAGCTCCTACAATGAGCAGTTCTTC. J is TRBJ2-1 and V is TRBV9; 9 nucleotides match TRBD2. The CDR3 length is 20 residues. The germline CDR1 and CDR2 sequences are SGDLS and YYNGEE. V was pared by 0 bases and J by 0 bases, with 13 bases of the junction left unmatched.

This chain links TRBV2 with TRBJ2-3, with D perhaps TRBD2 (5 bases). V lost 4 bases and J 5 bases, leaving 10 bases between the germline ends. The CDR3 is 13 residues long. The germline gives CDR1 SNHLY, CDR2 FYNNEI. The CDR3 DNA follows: TGTGCCAGCAGTGTAATGGGGAGAGATACGCAGTATTTT. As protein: CASSVMGRDTQYF.

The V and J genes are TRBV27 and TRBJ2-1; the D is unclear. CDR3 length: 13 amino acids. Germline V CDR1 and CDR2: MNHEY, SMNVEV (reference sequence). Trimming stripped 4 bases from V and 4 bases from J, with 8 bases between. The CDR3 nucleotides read TGTGCCAGCAGTTCCGCCCAGTACAATGAGCAGTTCTTC. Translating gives CASSSAQYNEQFF.

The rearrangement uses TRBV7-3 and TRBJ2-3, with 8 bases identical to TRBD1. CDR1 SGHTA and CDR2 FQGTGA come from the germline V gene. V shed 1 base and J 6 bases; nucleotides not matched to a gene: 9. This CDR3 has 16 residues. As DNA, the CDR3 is TGTGCCAGCAGCTTAAGCCGAGACAGGGGTTCCGATACGCAGTATTTT. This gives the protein CASSLSRDRGSDTQYF.

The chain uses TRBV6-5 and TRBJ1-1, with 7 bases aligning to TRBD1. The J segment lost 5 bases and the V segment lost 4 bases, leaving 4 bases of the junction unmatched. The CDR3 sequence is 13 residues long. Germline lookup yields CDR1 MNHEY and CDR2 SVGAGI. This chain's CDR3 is CASSSIRGTEAFF. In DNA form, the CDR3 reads TGTGCCAGCAGTTCAATCAGGGGGACTGAAGCTTTCTTT.

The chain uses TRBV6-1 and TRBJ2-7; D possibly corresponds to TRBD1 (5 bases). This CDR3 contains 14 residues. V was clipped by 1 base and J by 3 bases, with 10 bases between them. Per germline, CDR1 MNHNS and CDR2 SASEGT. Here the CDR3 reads CASSEGGLNYEQYF. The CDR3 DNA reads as TGTGCCAGCAGTGAAGGGGGCCTAAACTACGAGCAGTACTTC.

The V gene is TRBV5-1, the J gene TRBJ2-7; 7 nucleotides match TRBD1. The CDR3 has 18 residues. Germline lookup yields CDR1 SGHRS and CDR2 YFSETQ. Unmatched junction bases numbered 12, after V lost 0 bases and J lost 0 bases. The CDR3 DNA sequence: TGCGCCAGCAGCTTGGGGCCGACCAGACAGGGCGGCTCCTACGAGCAGTACTTC. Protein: CASSLGPTRQGGSYEQYF.

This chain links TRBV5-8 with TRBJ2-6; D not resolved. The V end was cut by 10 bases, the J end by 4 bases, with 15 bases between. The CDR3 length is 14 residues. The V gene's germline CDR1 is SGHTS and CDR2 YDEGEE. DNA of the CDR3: TGTGCCGCCCTTGAACGGTCAGGGGCCAACGTCCTGACTTTC. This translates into CAALERSGANVLTF.

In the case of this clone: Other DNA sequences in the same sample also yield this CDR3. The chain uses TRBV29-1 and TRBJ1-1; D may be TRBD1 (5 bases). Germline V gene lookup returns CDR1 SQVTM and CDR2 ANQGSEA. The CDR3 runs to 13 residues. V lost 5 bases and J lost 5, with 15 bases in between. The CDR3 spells CSVSGREGTEAFF. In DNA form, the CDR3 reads TGCAGCGTTTCTGGCAGGGAGGGAACTGAAGCTTTCTTT.

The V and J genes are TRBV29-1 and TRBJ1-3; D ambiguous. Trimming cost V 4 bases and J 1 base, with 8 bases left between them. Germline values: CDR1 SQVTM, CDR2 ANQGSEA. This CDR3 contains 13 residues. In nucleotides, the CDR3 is TGCAGCGTTGCCTCTCCGTCTGGAAACACCATATATTTT. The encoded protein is CSVASPSGNTIYF.

The CDR3 region is CASSLMGGISTDTQYF. CDR3 nucleotides: TGTGCCAGCAGCCTTATGGGGGGAATTAGCACAGATACGCAGTATTTT. The chain uses TRBV2 and TRBJ2-3; D is perhaps TRBD2 (6 bases). The CDR3 is made up of 16 amino acids. The germline V gene has CDR1 SNHLY and CDR2 FYNNEI. V was trimmed by 6 bases and J by 0 bases, leaving 16 bases between them.

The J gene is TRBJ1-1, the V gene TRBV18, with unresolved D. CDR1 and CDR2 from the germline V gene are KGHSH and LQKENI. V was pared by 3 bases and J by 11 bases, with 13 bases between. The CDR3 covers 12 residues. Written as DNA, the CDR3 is TGTGCCAGCTCACCGGAGATGTTGGAGGCTTTCTTT. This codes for CASSPEMLEAFF.

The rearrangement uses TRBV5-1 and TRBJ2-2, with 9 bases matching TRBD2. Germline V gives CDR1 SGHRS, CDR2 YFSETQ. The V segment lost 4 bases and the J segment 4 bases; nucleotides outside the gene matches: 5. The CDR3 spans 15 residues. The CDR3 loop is CASSTRLAATGELFF. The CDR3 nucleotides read TGCGCCAGCAGCACACGACTAGCGGCCACCGGGGAGCTGTTTTTT. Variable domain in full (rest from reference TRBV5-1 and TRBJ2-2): KAGVTQTPRYLIKTRGQQVTLSCSPISGHRSVSWYQQTPGQGLQFLFEYFSETQRNKGNFPGRFSGRQFSNSRSEMNVSTLELGDSALYLCASSTRLAATGELFFGEGSRLTVL.

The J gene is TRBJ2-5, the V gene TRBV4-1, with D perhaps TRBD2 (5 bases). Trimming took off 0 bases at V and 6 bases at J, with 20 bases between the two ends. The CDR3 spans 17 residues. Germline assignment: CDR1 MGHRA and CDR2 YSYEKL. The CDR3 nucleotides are TGCGCCAGCAGCCAAGATCCACCCCTAGCTATCGGACAGACCCAGTACTTC. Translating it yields CASSQDPPLAIGQTQYF.

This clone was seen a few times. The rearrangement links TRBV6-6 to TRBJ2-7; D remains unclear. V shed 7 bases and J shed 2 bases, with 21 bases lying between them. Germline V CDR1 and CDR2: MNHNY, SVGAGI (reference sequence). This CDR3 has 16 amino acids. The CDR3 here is CASTLSRVAGPYEQYF. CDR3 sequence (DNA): TGTGCCAGCACCTTAAGCCGGGTAGCTGGGCCCTACGAGCAGTACTTC.

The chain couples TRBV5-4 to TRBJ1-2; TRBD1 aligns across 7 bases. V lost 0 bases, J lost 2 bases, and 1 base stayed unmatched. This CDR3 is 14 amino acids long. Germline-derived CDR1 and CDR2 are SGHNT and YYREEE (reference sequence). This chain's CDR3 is CASSLAGQNYGYTF. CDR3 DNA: TGTGCCAGCAGCTTGGCGGGACAGAACTATGGCTACACCTTC.

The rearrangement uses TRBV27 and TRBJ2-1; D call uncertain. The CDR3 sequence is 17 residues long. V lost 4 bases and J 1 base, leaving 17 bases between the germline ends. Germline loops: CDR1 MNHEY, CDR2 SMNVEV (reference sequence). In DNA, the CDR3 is TGTGCCAGCAGTTCACAAGATGGTCTAGGGTCCTACAATGAGCAGTTCTTC. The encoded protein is CASSSQDGLGSYNEQFF.

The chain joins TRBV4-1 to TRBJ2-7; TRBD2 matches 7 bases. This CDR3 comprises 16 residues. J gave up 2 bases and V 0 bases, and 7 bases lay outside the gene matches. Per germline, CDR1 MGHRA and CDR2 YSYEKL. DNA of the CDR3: TGCGCCAGCAGCCAAGATCGGGCTAGCGGTGCCTACGAGCAGTACTTC. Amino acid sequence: CASSQDRASGAYEQYF.

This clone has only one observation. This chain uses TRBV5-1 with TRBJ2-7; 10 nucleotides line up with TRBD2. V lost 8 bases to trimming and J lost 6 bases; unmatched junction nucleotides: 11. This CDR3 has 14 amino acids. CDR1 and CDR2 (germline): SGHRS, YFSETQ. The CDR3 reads CARDSLAGVGEQYF. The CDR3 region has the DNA TGCGCCAGGGACTCTCTAGCGGGAGTTGGCGAGCAGTACTTC. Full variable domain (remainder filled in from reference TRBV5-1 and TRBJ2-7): KAGVTQTPRYLIKTRGQQVTLSCSPISGHRSVSWYQQTPGQGLQFLFEYFSETQRNKGNFPGRFSGRQFSNSRSEMNVSTLELGDSALYLCARDSLAGVGEQYFGPGTRLTVT.

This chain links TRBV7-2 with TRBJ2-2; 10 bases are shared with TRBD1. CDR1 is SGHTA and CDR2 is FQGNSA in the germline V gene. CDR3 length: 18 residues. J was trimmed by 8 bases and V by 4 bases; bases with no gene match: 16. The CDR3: CASSSPPGTGVIGGELFF. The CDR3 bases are TGTGCCAGCAGCTCCCCCCCCGGGACAGGGGTGATCGGGGGGGAGCTGTTTTTT.

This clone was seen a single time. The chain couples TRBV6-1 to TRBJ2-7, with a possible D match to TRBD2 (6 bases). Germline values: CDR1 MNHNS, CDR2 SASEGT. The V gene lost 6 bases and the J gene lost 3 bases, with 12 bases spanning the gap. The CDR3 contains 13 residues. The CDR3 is CASRAGTLYEQYF. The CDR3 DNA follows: TGTGCCAGCAGAGCCGGGACTCTCTACGAGCAGTACTTC.

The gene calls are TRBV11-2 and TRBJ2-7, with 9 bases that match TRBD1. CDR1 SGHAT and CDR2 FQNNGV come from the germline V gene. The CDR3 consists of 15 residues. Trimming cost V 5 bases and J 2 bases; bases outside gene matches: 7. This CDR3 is CASSILQGAPYEQYF. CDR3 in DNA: TGTGCCAGCAGCATCCTACAGGGGGCCCCCTACGAGCAGTACTTC.

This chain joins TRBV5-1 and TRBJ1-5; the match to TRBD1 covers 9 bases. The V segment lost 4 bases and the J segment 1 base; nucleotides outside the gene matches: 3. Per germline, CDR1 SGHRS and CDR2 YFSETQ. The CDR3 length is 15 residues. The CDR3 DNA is TGCGCCAGCAGCACCGGACAGGGGAGCAATCAGCCCCAGCATTTT. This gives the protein CASSTGQGSNQPQHF.

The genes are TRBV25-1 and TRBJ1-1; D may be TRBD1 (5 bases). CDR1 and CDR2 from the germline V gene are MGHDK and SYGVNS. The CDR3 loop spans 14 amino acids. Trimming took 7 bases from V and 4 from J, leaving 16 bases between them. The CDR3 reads CASKSQGRGTEAFF. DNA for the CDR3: TGTGCCAGCAAATCCCAGGGACGGGGCACTGAAGCTTTCTTT.